The entry below describes one T cell receptor beta chain. The sample holds a few counts of this clone. What antigen it recognizes has not been identified. Per-nucleotide qualities are absent, and no much larger clonotype sits a single base away. This sample is part of a study of shared clonotypes between healthy human individuals (dated by TCRdb to about 2020). Study-wide context: A few men and a couple of women, aged 18 to 49 years, made up the cohort. For each donor, CD4 naive and CD4 memory were each given three plates, CD8 naive was given two plates, and CD8 memory was given one plate. To estimate repertoire size and how much clonotype sharing occurs between individuals, the study deeply sequenced the blood TCR repertoires of five or six healthy adults. To increase sequencing depth and limit assay-specific biases, different laboratories used diverse techniques to prepare libraries and sequence TCR repertoires. Per donor, leukapheresis produced somewhere between about 0.94 and 8.9 billion PBMCs.

Study-wide findings and limitations: When a handful of donors were compared, the shared fraction of clonotypes was about 5% for naive CD4, 3.5% to 4% for naive CD8, 2% to 2.5% for memory CD4, and approximately 0.4% for memory CD8. Because the study included only a small number of donors, the genetic and exposure-history diversity represented was limited. Pairwise subsampling led to the expectation that sequencing depth would affect the degree of clonotype sharing among donors. Sampling was restricted to blood, and TCR repertoires in tissue are likely to differ from TCR repertoires in blood. Rarefaction of sorted-subset datasets indicated incomplete sequencing despite the large sequencing depth. Larger estimated clonotype richness was generally found for naive subsets than for memory subsets. Clonotypes shared by all four sorted-subset donors showed higher generation probabilities than non-shared clonotypes.

Measured from the cysteine to the phenylalanine, the CDR3 is 11 residues long. Of the read, only the CDR3 DNA is kept; its 33 bases are in frame from base 1. CDR1 is given as LNHDA and CDR2 as SQIVND, both from the germline V gene (reference sequence). V lost 6 bases and J lost 4 bases; the stretch between them is 5 bases long. Using the deep immunoSEQ assay, TCR CDR3 regions were amplified from genomic DNA by multiplex PCR. Extracted genomic DNA from each cell subset was spread evenly across all wells of several immunoSEQ 96-well plates, with each plate serving as a replicate. For sorted subsets, approximately 200 ng of genomic DNA, equivalent to some 30,000 T cell genomes, went into each replicate PCR. Purified libraries were measured with a Qubit 3.0 fluorometer, size-checked on a Bioanalyzer 2100, and measured again with the KAPA Library Quantification kit. A separate single-read 150-cycle Illumina NextSeq 550 flow cell was used to sequence each immunoSEQ 96-well plate. Per the original workflow: Because only junctional sequences without quality scores were contained in the immunoSEQ output, filtering matching that applied to full-length reads could not be performed. To assign V/J genes and CDR3, sequences were annotated using PyIR, a Python wrapper for IgBLAST v1.9, with IMGT germline references. Reads with weak V/J assignments (E-value above 1e-6), missing CDR3, stop codons, out-of-frame junctions, or ambiguous translated residues were removed. V3J clonotypes were defined by identical inferred V gene, J gene, and CDR3 amino acid sequence. Percentage overlap between repertoires was computed as shared unique clonotypes divided by the size of the smaller repertoire. Richness of each repertoire was evaluated using RTK rarefaction, the Chao1 estimator, and Recon v2.1 estimates of unobserved clonotypes. OLGA was used to compute generation probabilities for all TCRbeta clonotypes that the gDNA method yielded from a handful of donors. TCRdb holds this immuneACCESS table with in-frame rearrangements only. Some clones are missing; in checked studies, unresolved V genes explain under half, and the rest has no known cause. V and J calls and clone size are as listed in that table; D and trimming were resolved from the DNA. This sample gives about 1.1 million clones in total; around 82% of them show up just once. More than 0.45% of the sample goes to the ten largest clones.

The donors were healthy, HIV-negative adults with no recently reported acute infections or vaccinations. All donors were Caucasian adults living in Nashville, Tennessee, USA. CD4+ T cells were enriched by magnetic negative selection, after which naive cells were positively selected on CD45RA and the negative fraction was taken as the memory subset. Blood was obtained by leukapheresis, after which PBMCs were separated by Ficoll-Histopaque density gradient centrifugation and cryopreserved in liquid nitrogen vapor phase. Analytical flow cytometry was used to check the purity and quantity of every magnetically sorted T cell population. Each sorted fraction had its genomic DNA isolated and then quantified by UV absorbance on a Nanodrop 2000c.

This clonotype originated in a man between 18 and 35 years old in good health. Some clones in this sample may be carry-over from other donors' samples. Sequencing used memory CD4+ T cells from PBMCs. What this sample's cell subset or site label stands for: CD45RA-negative fraction. The sequence links TRBV19 to TRBJ2-3; the D gene cannot be named for sure. The nucleotides are TGTGCCAGTAGGTCATCAGATACGCAGTATTTT. This gives the protein CASRSSDTQYF.